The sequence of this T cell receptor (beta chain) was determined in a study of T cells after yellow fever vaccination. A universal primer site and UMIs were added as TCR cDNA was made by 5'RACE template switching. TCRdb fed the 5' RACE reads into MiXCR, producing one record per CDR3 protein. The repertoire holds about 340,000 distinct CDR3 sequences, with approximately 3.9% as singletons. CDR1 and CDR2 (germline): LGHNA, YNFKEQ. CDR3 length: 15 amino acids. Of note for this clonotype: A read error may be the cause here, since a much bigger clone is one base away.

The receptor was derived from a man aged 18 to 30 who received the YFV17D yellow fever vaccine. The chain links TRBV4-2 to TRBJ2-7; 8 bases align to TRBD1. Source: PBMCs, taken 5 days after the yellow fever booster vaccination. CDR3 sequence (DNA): TGTGCCAGCAGCCCCGGGGGCAGGGGGCATTACGAGCAGAACTTC. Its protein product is CASSPGGRGHYEQNF.